This TCR beta chain came from a study of blood T cell repertoires in COVID-19. Whole-study context: COVID-19 samples, acute and convalescent, were from the United States, Italy and Spain. From T cells, B-cell-depleted T cells, or PBMCs came the material, which was cDNA or gDNA.

Per the study methods: Amplification from reference gene primers served as the basis for estimated nucleated cell counts. Sequencing used immunoSEQ multiplex PCR; TCRdb keeps in-frame clones, though not all of them. V, J and clone size are those of that table, while D and trimming were read from the DNA. The sample has 71,000 or so clones, approximately 87% seen once; the top ten hold roughly 15%. V was cut by 1 base and J by 6 bases, with 12 bases left in between. Germline CDR1 and CDR2: SNHLY and FYNNEI. The CDR3 covers 14 residues. V gene TRBV2 combines with J gene TRBJ1-2; D remains unclear. Sequenced: peripheral blood. The receptor was isolated from a man older than 75 in a cohort sampled during active COVID-19. The CDR3 DNA sequence: TGTGCCAGCAGTGAAGAATGGGCATCGGATGGCTACACCTTC. Its protein product is CASSEEWASDGYTF.